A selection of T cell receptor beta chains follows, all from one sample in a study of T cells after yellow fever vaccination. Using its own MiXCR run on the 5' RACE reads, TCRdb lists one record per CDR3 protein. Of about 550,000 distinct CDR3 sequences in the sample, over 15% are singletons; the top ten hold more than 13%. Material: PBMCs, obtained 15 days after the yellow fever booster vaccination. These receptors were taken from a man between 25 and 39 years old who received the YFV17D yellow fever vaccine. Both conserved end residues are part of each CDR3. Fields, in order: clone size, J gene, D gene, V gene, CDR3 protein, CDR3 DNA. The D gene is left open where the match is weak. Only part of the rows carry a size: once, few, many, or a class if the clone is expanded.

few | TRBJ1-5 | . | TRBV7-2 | CASSPPDVRWPQHF | TGTGCCAGCAGCCCGCCTGACGTACGCTGGCCCCAGCATTTT
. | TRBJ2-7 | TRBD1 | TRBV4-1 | CASSQALPGQILTYEQYF | TGCGCCAGCAGCCAAGCCTTACCGGGACAGATACTAACCTACGAGCAGTACTTC
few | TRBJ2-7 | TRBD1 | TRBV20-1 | CSATGTGDEQYF | TGCAGTGCTACCGGGACAGGCGACGAGCAGTACTTC
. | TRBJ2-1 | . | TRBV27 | CASATRGRNEQFF | TGTGCCAGCGCAACTCGGGGACGGAATGAGCAGTTCTTC
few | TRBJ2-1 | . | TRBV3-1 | CASSQDREGEQFF | TGTGCCAGCAGCCAAGACAGGGAAGGTGAGCAGTTCTTC
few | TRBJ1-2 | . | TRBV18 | CASSPLEQGTPAGYTF | TGTGCCAGCTCACCACTGGAACAGGGCACTCCGGCTGGCTACACCTTC
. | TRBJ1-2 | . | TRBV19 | CASSISRGKTYGYTF | TGTGCCAGTAGTATTTCGAGAGGGAAGACCTATGGCTACACCTTC
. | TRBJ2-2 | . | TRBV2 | CAMTQRGLGTGELFF | TGTGCCATGACCCAACGGGGCCTGGGGACCGGGGAGCTGTTTTTT
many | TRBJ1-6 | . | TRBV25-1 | CASSDTYNSPLHF | TGTGCCAGCAGTGACACGTATAATTCACCCCTCCACTTT
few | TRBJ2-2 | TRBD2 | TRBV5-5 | CASRDGLALYTGELFF | TGTGCCAGCAGGGACGGACTAGCCTTATACACCGGGGAGCTGTTTTTT
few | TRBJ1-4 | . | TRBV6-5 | CASSSSGANEKLFF | TGTGCCAGCAGTTCCTCGGGAGCGAATGAAAAACTGTTTTTT
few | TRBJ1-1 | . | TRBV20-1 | CSARGGRMNTEAFF | TGCAGTGCCCGAGGGGGGCGGATGAACACTGAAGCTTTCTTT
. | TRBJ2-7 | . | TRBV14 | CASSQGNPRFYEQYF | TGTGCCAGCAGCCAAGGAAACCCCCGATTCTACGAGCAGTACTTC
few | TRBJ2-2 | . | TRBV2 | CACTRSSEITGELFF | TGTGCTTGCACTAGGTCTAGCGAGATCACCGGGGAGCTGTTTTTT
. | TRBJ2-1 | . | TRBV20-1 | CSARVRNYKEQSSYNEQFF | TGCAGTGCTAGGGTCAGAAACTATAAGGAACAAAGCTCCTACAATGAGCAGTTCTTC
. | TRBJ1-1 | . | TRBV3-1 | CASSQGVQNTEAFF | TGTGCCAGCAGCCAAGGAGTACAGAACACTGAAGCTTTCTTT
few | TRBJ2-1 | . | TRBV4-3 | CASSRSPGLGVDEQFF | TGCGCCAGCAGCCGGTCTCCCGGACTGGGCGTCGATGAGCAGTTCTTC
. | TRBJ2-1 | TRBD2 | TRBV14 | CASNLAASYNEQFF | TGTGCCAGCAACCTAGCGGCTTCCTACAATGAGCAGTTCTTC
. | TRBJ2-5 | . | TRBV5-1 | CASSLFGPGSETQYF | TGCGCCAGCAGCTTGTTTGGACCCGGGAGCGAGACCCAGTACTTC
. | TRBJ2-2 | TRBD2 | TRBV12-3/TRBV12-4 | CASSSTETSGRSGTGELFF | TGTGCCAGCAGTTCGACCGAGACTAGCGGGAGAAGTGGTACCGGGGAGCTGTTTTTT
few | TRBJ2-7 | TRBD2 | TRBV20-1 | CSASGGLADAYEQYF | TGCAGTGCTAGTGGCGGACTAGCCGATGCCTACGAGCAGTACTTC
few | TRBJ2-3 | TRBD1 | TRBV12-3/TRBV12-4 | CASSLGTGGDTQYF | TGTGCCAGCAGTTTAGGGACAGGGGGAGATACGCAGTATTTT
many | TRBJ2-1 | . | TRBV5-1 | CASSLWDNEQFF | TGCGCCAGCAGCTTGTGGGACAATGAGCAGTTCTTC
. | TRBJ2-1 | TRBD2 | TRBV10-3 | CAISSESGLAFNEQFF | TGTGCCATCAGTTCGGAGTCGGGACTAGCATTCAATGAGCAGTTCTTC
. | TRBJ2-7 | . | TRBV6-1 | CASTRQESYEQYF | TGTGCCAGCACTCGACAGGAGTCCTACGAGCAGTACTTC
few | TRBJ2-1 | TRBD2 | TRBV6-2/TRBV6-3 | CASSYGSGSLGEQFF | TGTGCCAGCAGTTACGGTAGCGGGTCTTTGGGGGAGCAGTTCTTC
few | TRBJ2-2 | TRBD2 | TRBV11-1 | CASSSTGGLAGRGAGELFF | TGTGCCAGCAGCTCCACCGGCGGACTAGCGGGACGGGGGGCCGGGGAGCTGTTTTTT
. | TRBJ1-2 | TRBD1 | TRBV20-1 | CSARVAGGSYGYTF | TGCAGTGCTAGGGTGGCAGGGGGCAGCTATGGCTACACCTTC
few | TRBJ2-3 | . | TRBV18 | CASSSDITDTQYF | TGTGCCAGCTCATCGGACATCACAGATACGCAGTATTTT
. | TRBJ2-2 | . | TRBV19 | CASSIQLLEWVTGELFF | TGTGCCAGTAGTATCCAACTCCTCGAGTGGGTCACCGGGGAGCTGTTTTTT
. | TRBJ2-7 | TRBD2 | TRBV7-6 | CASRTSGSGSYEQYF | TGTGCCAGCAGAACTAGCGGGAGCGGGTCCTACGAGCAGTACTTC
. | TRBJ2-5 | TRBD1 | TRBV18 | CASSPPGQGVTQYF | TGTGCCAGCTCACCTCCCGGACAGGGGGTGACCCAGTACTTC
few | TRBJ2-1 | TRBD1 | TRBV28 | CASTGQKYDSYNEQFF | TGTGCCAGCACGGGACAGAAGTATGACAGCTACAATGAGCAGTTCTTC
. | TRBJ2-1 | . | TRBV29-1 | CSVWSRGQFF | TGCAGCGTTTGGAGCAGGGGGCAGTTCTTC
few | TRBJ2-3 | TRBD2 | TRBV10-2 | CASKVAGITDTQYF | TGCGCCAGCAAAGTAGCGGGAATCACAGATACGCAGTATTTT
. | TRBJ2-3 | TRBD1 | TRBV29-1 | CSVGAPGQIPDTQYF | TGCAGCGTGGGGGCCCCGGGACAGATTCCAGATACGCAGTATTTT
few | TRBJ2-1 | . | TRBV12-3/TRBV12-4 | CASSLAYYNEQFF | TGTGCCAGCAGTTTAGCCTACTACAATGAGCAGTTCTTC
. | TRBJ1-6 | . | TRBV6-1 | CASSIPGQMAPLHF | TGTGCCAGCTCGATCCCGGGTCAAATGGCACCCCTCCACTTT
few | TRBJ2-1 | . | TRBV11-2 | CASSSQASLSGNEQFF | TGTGCCAGCAGCTCACAGGCCTCCCTGTCCGGCAATGAGCAGTTCTTC
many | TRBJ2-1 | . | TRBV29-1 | CSVEDHGTLGAEFF | TGCAGCGTTGAAGATCATGGGACCCTGGGTGCGGAGTTCTTC
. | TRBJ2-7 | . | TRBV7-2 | CASSFTSPEQYF | TGTGCCAGCAGCTTTACGTCCCCCGAGCAGTACTTC
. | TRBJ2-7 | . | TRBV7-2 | CASSISWGRVGYEQYF | TGTGCCAGCAGCATTAGCTGGGGTAGGGTAGGCTACGAGCAGTACTTC
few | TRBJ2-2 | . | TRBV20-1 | CSAIAGSVTGELFF | TGCAGTGCTATAGCCGGGAGCGTAACCGGGGAGCTGTTTTTT
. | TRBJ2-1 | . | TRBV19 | CASSIDGSSYNEQFF | TGTGCCAGTAGTATAGACGGTAGCTCCTACAATGAGCAGTTCTTC
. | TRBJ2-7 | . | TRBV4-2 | CASSQPGTYYEQYF | TGTGCCAGCAGCCAACCCGGGACTTACTACGAGCAGTACTTC
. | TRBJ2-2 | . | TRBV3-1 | CASSQAKRSNTGELFF | TGTGCCAGCAGCCAAGCGAAAAGGAGTAACACCGGGGAGCTGTTTTTT
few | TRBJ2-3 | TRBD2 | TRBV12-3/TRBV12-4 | CASSLGLAGIGANTDTQYF | TGTGCCAGCAGTCTAGGACTAGCGGGAATTGGCGCTAACACAGATACGCAGTATTTT
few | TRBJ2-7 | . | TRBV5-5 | CASSLAGHGANEQYF | TGTGCCAGCAGCTTGGCGGGTCACGGGGCCAACGAGCAGTACTTC
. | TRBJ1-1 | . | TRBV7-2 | CASSLSGGGVGAFF | TGTGCCAGCAGCTTAAGTGGAGGGGGAGTGGGAGCTTTCTTT
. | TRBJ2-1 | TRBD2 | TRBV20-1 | CSASSGGAGEQFF | TGCAGTGCTTCTAGCGGGGGGGCGGGTGAGCAGTTCTTC
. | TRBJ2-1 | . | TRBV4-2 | CASSVTTGGSYEQFF | TGTGCCAGCAGCGTGACGACGGGCGGGTCCTATGAGCAGTTCTTC
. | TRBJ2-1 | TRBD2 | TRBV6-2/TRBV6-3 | CASSLQRERFF | TGTGCCAGCAGCCTTCAGCGGGAGCGGTTCTTC
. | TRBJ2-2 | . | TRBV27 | CASTSGGRTAGELFF | TGTGCCAGCACCTCCGGTGGGAGGACGGCCGGGGAGCTGTTTTTT
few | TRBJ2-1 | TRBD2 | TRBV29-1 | CSVSSGRAASYNEQFF | TGCAGCGTTTCTAGCGGGAGGGCCGCCTCCTACAATGAGCAGTTCTTC